A single sample gave rise to the 19 T cell receptor beta chains below, sequenced in a study of blood T cell repertoires in COVID-19 (dated by TCRdb to between 2020 and 2021). The method was the immunoSEQ multiplex PCR assay. TCRdb stores this immuneACCESS table with in-frame sequences only. Part of the clones is absent; in the studies checked, under half of the shortfall reflects unresolved V genes, and no reason is known for the rest. The sample table lists approximately 90,000 clones, more than 60% of them with a count of one. In total, the top ten clones hold roughly 53% of the sample. Sequencing was done on a sample of peripheral blood. The receptors stem from a human donor in a cohort sampled during active COVID-19.

The chain carries TRBV7-9 and TRBJ2-5; 10 nucleotides agree with TRBD2. Germline loops: CDR1 SEHNR, CDR2 FQNEAQ (reference sequence). The J segment lost 4 bases and the V segment lost 1 base, leaving 12 bases of the junction unmatched. The CDR3 sequence is 18 residues long. The CDR3 here is CASSLDNGPLAGAETQYF. The CDR3 region has the DNA TGTGCCAGCAGCTTAGATAACGGCCCGCTAGCGGGAGCAGAGACCCAGTACTTC.

A few counts support this clone. The V gene is TRBV7-2, the J gene TRBJ1-6; D unresolved. Germline-derived CDR1 and CDR2 are SGHTA and FQGNSA. This CDR3 spans 16 amino acids. Trimming removed 10 bases from V and 0 bases from J, with 16 bases in between. Here the CDR3 reads CAIRTRLSSYNSPLHF. DNA for the CDR3: TGTGCCATACGGACTCGGTTGAGCTCCTATAATTCACCCCTCCACTTT.

The chain employs TRBV19 and TRBJ1-3; D gene uncertain. The germline V gene has CDR1 LNHDA and CDR2 SQIVND (reference sequence). Trimming took off 6 bases at V and 8 bases at J, with 8 bases between the two ends. This CDR3 is built from 11 residues. CDR3 residues: CASRTGYTIYF. The CDR3 bases are TGTGCCAGTAGGACCGGGTACACCATATATTTT.

This clone was observed a single time. This chain joins TRBV4-2 and TRBJ2-1, with D possibly matching TRBD2 (7 bases). The V gene lost 4 bases and the J gene lost 0 bases, with 13 bases spanning the gap. Germline V CDR1 and CDR2: LGHNA, YNFKEQ. CDR3 length equals 16 residues. This chain's CDR3 is CASSPRGPSSYNEQFF. For the CDR3, the DNA is TGTGCCAGCAGCCCGCGGGGGCCGAGCTCCTACAATGAGCAGTTCTTC.

The chain combines TRBV4-1 with TRBJ2-5; 8 bases agree with TRBD2. V lost 1 base to trimming and J lost 9 bases; unmatched junction nucleotides: 16. Germline V gene data show CDR1 as MGHRA and CDR2 as YSYEKL. This CDR3 has 17 residues. CDR3 DNA: TGCGCCAGCAGCCAAGGGTTCTTGGGGAGCGGGAGAAGGTCCCAGTACTTC. Translation: CASSQGFLGSGRRSQYF.

This chain joins TRBV14 and TRBJ2-5, with 14 bases matching TRBD2. Germline CDR1 and CDR2: SGHDN and FVKESK. This CDR3 spans 16 amino acids. The V segment lost 4 bases and the J segment 1 base; nucleotides outside the gene matches: 2. DNA of the CDR3: TGTGCCAGCAGCCGGACTAGCGGGAGGACCCAAGAGACCCAGTACTTC. Translated, it gives CASSRTSGRTQETQYF.

V usage is TRBV28 and J usage is TRBJ1-3; 8 bases line up with TRBD1. V shed 7 bases, J shed 4 bases, and the junction held 6 bases outside the gene matches. The germline V gene has CDR1 MDHEN and CDR2 SYDVKM. The CDR3 is made up of 14 amino acids. CDR3 protein: CASIMDRAGNTIYF. The CDR3 DNA follows: TGTGCCAGCATTATGGACAGGGCAGGAAACACCATATATTTT.

This sequence joins TRBV9 and TRBJ2-5, with TRBD1 matching over 9 bases. CDR3 size: 16 residues. The trim removed 0 bases at V and 2 bases at J, leaving 5 bases unmatched. Germline V lookup: CDR1 SGDLS, CDR2 YYNGEE. CDR3 amino acids: CASSVEDRGEQETQYF. CDR3 coding DNA: TGTGCCAGCAGCGTAGAGGACAGGGGTGAACAAGAGACCCAGTACTTC.

The CDR3 loop reads CASSFSTSPNEQYF. The CDR3 DNA follows: TGTGCCAGCAGTTTCTCCACCAGTCCCAACGAGCAGTACTTC. V usage is TRBV28 and J usage is TRBJ2-7; D is unresolved. Germline V gene data show CDR1 as MDHEN and CDR2 as SYDVKM. Trimming left V 3 bases short and J 5 bases short, with 14 bases between. The CDR3 consists of 14 residues.

The rearrangement uses TRBV7-2 and TRBJ2-3, with TRBD2 as a possible D gene (7 bases). This CDR3 spans 15 amino acids. Trimming stripped 0 bases from V and 4 bases from J, with 11 bases between. The germline V gene has CDR1 SGHTA and CDR2 FQGNSA. This CDR3 reads CASSLARGASDTQYF. CDR3 DNA sequence: TGTGCCAGCAGCTTAGCACGGGGGGCTTCAGATACGCAGTATTTT.

The V call is TRBV28, the J call TRBJ2-3; 11 nucleotides align to TRBD2. This CDR3 region has 16 residues. V lost 5 bases to trimming and J lost 5 bases; unmatched junction nucleotides: 9. From germline, CDR1 is MDHEN and CDR2 SYDVKM. This CDR3 reads CASSAVLAGGKDTQYF. The CDR3 DNA is TGTGCCAGCAGTGCAGTCCTAGCGGGAGGCAAAGATACGCAGTATTTT. The full variable domain, completed using reference TRBV28 and TRBJ2-3, is DVKVTQSSRYLVKRTGEKVFLECVQDMDHENMFWYRQDPGLGLRLIYFSYDVKMKEKGDIPEGYSVSREKKERFSLILESASTNQTSMYLCASSAVLAGGKDTQYFGPGTRLTVL.

The J gene is TRBJ2-1, the V gene TRBV7-3, with 7 bases identical to TRBD1. The germline V gene encodes CDR1 SGHTA and CDR2 FQGTGA. There are 13 residues in the CDR3. With 4 bases clipped from V and 7 bases from J, the junction kept 4 bases outside the gene matches. CDR3 bases: TGTGCCAGCAGCTCCGAGACAGGGAATGAGCAGTTCTTC. It translates to CASSSETGNEQFF.

V gene TRBV13 combines with J gene TRBJ2-3; 7 nucleotides agree with TRBD2. The V gene's germline CDR1 is PRHDT and CDR2 FYEKMQ (reference sequence). V was clipped by 5 bases and J by 1 base; unmatched bases: 12. CDR3 size: 17 residues. The CDR3 spells CASSATSGLTGTDTQYF. The CDR3 nucleotides are TGTGCCAGCAGCGCAACCTCGGGACTAACTGGCACAGATACGCAGTATTTT.

The chain carries TRBV6-5 and TRBJ1-2; weak D call: TRBD1 (6 bases). Trimming took off 0 bases at V and 8 bases at J, with 13 bases between the two ends. The CDR3 has 14 residues. Germline CDR1 is MNHEY and CDR2 is SVGAGI. The CDR3 loop reads CASSYSKGGYGYTF. As DNA, the CDR3 is TGTGCCAGCAGTTACTCGAAGGGGGGGTACGGCTACACCTTC.

This chain uses TRBV24-1 with TRBJ1-5; D unresolved. Trimming left V 3 bases short and J 5 bases short, with 4 bases between. In germline, CDR1 is KGHDR, CDR2 SFDVKD. The CDR3 covers 12 residues. In DNA form, the CDR3 reads TGTGCCACCAGTGATCCTCATCAGCCCCAGCATTTT. The encoded protein is CATSDPHQPQHF.

This clone has just a few counts. The V call is TRBV30, the J call TRBJ1-2, with unresolved D. V was clipped by 6 bases and J by 1 base, with 12 bases between them. The germline gives CDR1 GTSNPN, CDR2 SVGIG (reference sequence). CDR3 length equals 13 residues. CDR3 residues: CACPDSYNYGYTF. CDR3 coding DNA: TGTGCCTGTCCGGACTCATATAACTATGGCTACACCTTC.

CDR3 in DNA: TGTGCCGGAGGACAGGGACCCGTGGCGGGAGCTCAAGAGCAGTTCTTC. This translates into CAGGQGPVAGAQEQFF. The rearrangement joins TRBV5-6 to TRBJ2-1; TRBD1 might be the D (8 bases). CDR3 size: 16 residues. V was trimmed by 10 bases and J by 10 bases, leaving 30 bases between them. Germline CDR1 is SGHDT and CDR2 is YYEEEE. Drawing the rest from reference TRBV5-6 and TRBJ2-1, the complete variable domain is DAGVTQSPTHLIKTRGQQVTLRCSPKSGHDTVSWYQQALGQGPQFIFQYYEEEERQRGNFPDRFSGHQFPNYSSELNVNALLLGDSALYLCAGGQGPVAGAQEQFFGPGTRLTVL.

This rearrangement joins TRBV28 to TRBJ2-1; D unclear. The CDR3 loop spans 16 amino acids. Per the germline V gene, CDR1 is MDHEN and CDR2 is SYDVKM. Trimming left V 2 bases short and J 2 bases short, with 13 bases between. CDR3 in DNA: TGTGCCAGCAGTTTAGGTCGGGTGTTACCCTACAATGAGCAGTTCTTC. This sequence encodes CASSLGRVLPYNEQFF.

The rearrangement uses TRBV3-1 (or the pseudogene TRBV3-2) and TRBJ2-1, with a tentative D call TRBD2 (5 bases). The ends were cut back, 1 base at V and 1 base at J, with 8 bases in the middle. Germline CDR1 reads LGHDT; CDR2 reads YNNKEL (reference sequence). The CDR3 loop spans 15 amino acids. The CDR3 here is CASSQGGSSYNEQFF. CDR3 sequence (DNA): TGTGCCAGCAGCCAAGGAGGGAGTTCCTACAATGAGCAGTTCTTC.